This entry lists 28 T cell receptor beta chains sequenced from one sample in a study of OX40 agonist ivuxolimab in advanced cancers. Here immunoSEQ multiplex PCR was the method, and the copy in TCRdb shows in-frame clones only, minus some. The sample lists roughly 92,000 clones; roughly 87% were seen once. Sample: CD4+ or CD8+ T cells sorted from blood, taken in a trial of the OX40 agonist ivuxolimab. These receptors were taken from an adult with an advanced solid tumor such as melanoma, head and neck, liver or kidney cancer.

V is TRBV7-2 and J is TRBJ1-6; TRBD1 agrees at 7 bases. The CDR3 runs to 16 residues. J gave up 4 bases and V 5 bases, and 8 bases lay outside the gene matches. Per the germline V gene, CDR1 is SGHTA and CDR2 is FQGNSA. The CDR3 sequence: CASSQEGGAYNSPLHF. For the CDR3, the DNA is TGTGCCAGCAGCCAAGAAGGGGGCGCTTATAATTCACCCCTCCACTTT.

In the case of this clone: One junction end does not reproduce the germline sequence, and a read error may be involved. CDR3 region: CAISDGGLEEKLFF. The CDR3 DNA reads as TGTGCCATCAGTGATGGGGGCCTTGAGGAAAAACTGTTTTTT. The chain links TRBV6-6 to TRBJ1-4; TRBD1 might be the D (6 bases). CDR1 and CDR2 from the germline V gene are MNHNY and SVGAGI (reference sequence). This CDR3 is 14 amino acids long.

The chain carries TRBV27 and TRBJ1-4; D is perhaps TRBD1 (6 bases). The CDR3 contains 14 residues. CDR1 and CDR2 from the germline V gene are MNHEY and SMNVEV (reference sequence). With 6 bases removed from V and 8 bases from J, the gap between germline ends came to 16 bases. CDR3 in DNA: TGTGCCAGCAGCATGAGGGGGTTGCAAGAAAAACTGTTTTTT. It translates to CASSMRGLQEKLFF.

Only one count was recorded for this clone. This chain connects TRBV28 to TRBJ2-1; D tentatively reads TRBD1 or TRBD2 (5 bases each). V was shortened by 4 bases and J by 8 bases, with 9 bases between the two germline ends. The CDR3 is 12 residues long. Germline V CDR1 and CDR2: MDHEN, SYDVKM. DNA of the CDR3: TGTGCCAGCAGTTACCGGGGCTATGAGCAGTTCTTC. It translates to CASSYRGYEQFF.

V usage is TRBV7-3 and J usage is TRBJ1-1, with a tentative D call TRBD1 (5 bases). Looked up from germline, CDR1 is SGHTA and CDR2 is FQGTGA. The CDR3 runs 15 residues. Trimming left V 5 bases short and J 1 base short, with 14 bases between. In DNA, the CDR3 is TGTGCCAGCAGCCCGAGCGGGGGTCCGAACACTGAAGCTTTCTTT. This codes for CASSPSGGPNTEAFF.

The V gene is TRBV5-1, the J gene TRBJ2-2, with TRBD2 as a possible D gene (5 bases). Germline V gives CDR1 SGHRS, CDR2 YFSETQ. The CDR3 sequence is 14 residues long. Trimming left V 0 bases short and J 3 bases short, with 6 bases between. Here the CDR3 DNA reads TGCGCCAGCAGCTTGGCCGGGGACACCGGGGAGCTGTTTTTT. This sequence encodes CASSLAGDTGELFF.

DNA for the CDR3: TGTGCCAGCAGAAAGGAGGTATCCTACGAGCAGTACTTC. Translated: CASRKEVSYEQYF. The V gene is TRBV2, the J gene TRBJ2-7, with D perhaps matching TRBD2 (5 bases). Germline V gene lookup returns CDR1 SNHLY and CDR2 FYNNEI. Trimming stripped 6 bases from V and 1 base from J, with 10 bases between. The CDR3 is 13 residues long.

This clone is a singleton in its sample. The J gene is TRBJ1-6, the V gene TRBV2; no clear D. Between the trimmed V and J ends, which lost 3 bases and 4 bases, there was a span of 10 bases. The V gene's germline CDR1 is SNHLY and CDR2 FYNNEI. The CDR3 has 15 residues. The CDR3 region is CASSEQGEYNSPLHF. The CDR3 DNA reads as TGTGCCAGCAGTGAGCAAGGAGAATATAATTCACCCCTCCACTTT.

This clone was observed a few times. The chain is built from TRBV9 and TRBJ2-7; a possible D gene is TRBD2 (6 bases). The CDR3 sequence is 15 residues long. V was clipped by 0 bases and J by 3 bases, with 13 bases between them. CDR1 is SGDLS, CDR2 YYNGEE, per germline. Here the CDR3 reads CASSVGGTYNYEQYF. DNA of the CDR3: TGTGCCAGCAGCGTAGGCGGGACCTATAACTACGAGCAGTACTTC.

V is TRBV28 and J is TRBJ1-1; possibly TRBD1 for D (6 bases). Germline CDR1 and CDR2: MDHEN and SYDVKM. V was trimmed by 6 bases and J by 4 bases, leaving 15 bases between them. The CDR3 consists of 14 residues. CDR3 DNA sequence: TGTGCCAGCAGCTACGACAGGACGGGCACTGAAGCTTTCTTT. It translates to CASSYDRTGTEAFF.

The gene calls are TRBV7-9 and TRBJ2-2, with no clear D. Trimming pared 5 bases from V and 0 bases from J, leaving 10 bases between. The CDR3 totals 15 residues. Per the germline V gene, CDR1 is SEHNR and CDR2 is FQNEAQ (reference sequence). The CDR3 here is CASSALLANTGELFF. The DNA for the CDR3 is TGTGCCAGCAGCGCACTCCTAGCGAACACCGGGGAGCTGTTTTTT.

The CDR3 protein is CASSLYGNRPPNTEAFF. CDR3 DNA sequence: TGTGCCAGCAGTTTGTACGGAAACAGACCTCCGAACACTGAAGCTTTCTTT. This sequence joins TRBV27 and TRBJ1-1; unclear D gene. V lost 3 bases and J 1 base, leaving 18 bases between the germline ends. Germline V gives CDR1 MNHEY, CDR2 SMNVEV (reference sequence). CDR3 length: 17 amino acids.

The DNA for the CDR3 is TGTGCCAGCAGCTTCGCCGTAGGGGGGGGGTACATGAACACTGAAGCTTTCTTT. Translating gives CASSFAVGGGYMNTEAFF. The chain employs TRBV7-9 and TRBJ1-1; weak D call: TRBD1 (6 bases). The CDR3 extends over 18 amino acids. Looked up from germline, CDR1 is SEHNR and CDR2 is FQNEAQ (reference sequence). The V gene lost 3 bases and the J gene lost 0 bases, with 20 bases spanning the gap.

The CDR3 spells CASSGVAGGPSSYEQYF. The DNA for the CDR3 is TGTGCCAGCAGTGGGGTAGCGGGAGGGCCAAGCTCCTACGAGCAGTACTTC. The chain carries TRBV28 and TRBJ2-5; 11 bases are a match to TRBD2. The end of the DNA aligns better with TRBJ2-7, so the J call may be wrong. Looked up from germline, CDR1 is MDHEN and CDR2 is SYDVKM. This CDR3 contains 17 residues.

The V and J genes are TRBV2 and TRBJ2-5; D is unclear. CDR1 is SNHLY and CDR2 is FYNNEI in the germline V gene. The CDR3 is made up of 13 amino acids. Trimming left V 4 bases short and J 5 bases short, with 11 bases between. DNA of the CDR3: TGTGCCAGCAGTGGCCCTGAGGAGGAGACCCAGTACTTC. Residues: CASSGPEEETQYF.

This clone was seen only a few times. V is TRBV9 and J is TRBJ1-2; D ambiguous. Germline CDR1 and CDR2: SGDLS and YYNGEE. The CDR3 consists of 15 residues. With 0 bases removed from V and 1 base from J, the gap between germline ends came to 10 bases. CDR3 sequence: CASSVGGGRNYGYTF. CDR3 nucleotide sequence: TGTGCCAGCAGCGTAGGAGGCGGCCGTAACTATGGCTACACCTTC.

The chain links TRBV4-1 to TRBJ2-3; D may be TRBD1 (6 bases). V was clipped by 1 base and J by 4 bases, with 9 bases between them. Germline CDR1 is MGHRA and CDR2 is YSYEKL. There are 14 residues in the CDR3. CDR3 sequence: CASSQAGEPDTQYF. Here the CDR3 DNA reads TGCGCCAGCAGCCAAGCAGGGGAGCCAGATACGCAGTATTTT.

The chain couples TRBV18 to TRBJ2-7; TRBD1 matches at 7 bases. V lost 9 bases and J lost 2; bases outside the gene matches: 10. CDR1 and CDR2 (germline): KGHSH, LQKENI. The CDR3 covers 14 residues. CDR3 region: CASRQGWGTYEQYF. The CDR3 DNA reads TGTGCCAGTCGACAGGGTTGGGGGACCTACGAGCAGTACTTC.

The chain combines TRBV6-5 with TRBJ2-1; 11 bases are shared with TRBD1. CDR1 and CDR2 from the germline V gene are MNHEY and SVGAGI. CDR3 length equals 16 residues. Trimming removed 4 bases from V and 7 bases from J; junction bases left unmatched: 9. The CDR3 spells CASSSSRTGGLNEQFF. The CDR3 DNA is TGTGCCAGCAGTTCCTCCAGGACAGGGGGCTTAAATGAGCAGTTCTTC.

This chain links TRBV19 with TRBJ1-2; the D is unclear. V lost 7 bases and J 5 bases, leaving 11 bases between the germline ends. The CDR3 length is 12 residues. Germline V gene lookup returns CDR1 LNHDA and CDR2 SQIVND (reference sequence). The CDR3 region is CASTPGRYGYTF. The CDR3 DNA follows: TGTGCCAGTACCCCAGGAAGGTATGGCTACACCTTC.

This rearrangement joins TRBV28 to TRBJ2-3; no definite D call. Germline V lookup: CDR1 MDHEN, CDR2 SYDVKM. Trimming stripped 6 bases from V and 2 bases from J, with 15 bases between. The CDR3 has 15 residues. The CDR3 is CASRFFGRTTDTQYF. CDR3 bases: TGTGCCAGCAGATTTTTTGGACGTACCACAGATACGCAGTATTTT.

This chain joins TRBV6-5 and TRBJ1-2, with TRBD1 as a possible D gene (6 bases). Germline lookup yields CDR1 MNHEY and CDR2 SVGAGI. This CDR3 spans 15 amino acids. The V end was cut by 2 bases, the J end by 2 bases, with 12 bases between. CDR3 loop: CASSYGQTSNYGYTF. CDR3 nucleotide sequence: TGTGCCAGCAGTTACGGACAGACTTCAAACTATGGCTACACCTTC.

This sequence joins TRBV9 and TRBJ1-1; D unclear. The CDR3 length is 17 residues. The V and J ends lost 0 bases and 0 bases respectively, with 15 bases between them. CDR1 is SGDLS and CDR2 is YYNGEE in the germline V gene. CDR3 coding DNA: TGTGCCAGCAGCGTAGGGGGATCGATTTGGATGAACACTGAAGCTTTCTTT. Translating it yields CASSVGGSIWMNTEAFF.

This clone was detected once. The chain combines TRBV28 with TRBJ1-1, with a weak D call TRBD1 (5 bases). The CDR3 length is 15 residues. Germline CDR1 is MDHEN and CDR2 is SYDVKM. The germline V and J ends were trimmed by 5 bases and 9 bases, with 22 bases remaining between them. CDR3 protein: CASSPPTGGIQKAFF. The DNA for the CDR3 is TGTGCCAGCAGTCCACCCACAGGTGGTATTCAAAAAGCTTTCTTT.

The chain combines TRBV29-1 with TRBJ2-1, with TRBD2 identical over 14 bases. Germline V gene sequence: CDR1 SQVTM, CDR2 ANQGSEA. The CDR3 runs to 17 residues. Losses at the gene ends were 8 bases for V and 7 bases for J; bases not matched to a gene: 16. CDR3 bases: TGCAGCTCAGCGGGGACTAGCGGGAGAAATTTCAATAATGAGCAGTTCTTC. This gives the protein CSSAGTSGRNFNNEQFF.

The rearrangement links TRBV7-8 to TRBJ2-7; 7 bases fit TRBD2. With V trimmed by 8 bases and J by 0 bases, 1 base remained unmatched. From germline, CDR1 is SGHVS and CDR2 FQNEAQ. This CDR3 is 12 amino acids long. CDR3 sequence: CASGGSSYEQYF. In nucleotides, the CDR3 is TGTGCCAGCGGCGGGAGCTCCTACGAGCAGTACTTC.

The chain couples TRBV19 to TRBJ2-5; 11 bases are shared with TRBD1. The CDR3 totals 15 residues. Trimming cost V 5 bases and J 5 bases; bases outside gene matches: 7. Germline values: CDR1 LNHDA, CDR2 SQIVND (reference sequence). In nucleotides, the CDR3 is TGTGCCAGTAGTGTCGGGACAGGGGGTGATGAGACCCAGTACTTC. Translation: CASSVGTGGDETQYF. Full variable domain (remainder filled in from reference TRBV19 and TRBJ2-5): DGGITQSPKYLFRKEGQNVTLSCEQNLNHDAMYWYRQDPGQGLRLIYYSQIVNDFQKGDIAEGYSVSREKKESFPLTVTSAQKNPTAFYLCASSVGTGGDETQYFGPGTRLLVL.

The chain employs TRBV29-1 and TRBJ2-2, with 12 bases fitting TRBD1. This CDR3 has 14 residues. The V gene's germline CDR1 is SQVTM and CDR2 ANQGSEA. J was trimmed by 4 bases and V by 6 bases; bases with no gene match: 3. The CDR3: CSVGQGAATGELFF. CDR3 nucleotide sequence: TGCAGCGTGGGACAGGGGGCGGCCACCGGGGAGCTGTTTTTT.